This note documents a single TCR beta chain sequence. The data originate from a study of blood T cell repertoires in COVID-19. Overall study: The United States, Italy and Spain supplied acute and convalescent COVID-19 samples. T cells, B-cell-depleted T cells, or PBMCs provided the cDNA or gDNA that served as material.

The CDR3 is made up of 14 amino acids. The germline CDR1 and CDR2 sequences are GTSNPN and SVGIG (reference sequence). V gave up 5 bases and J gave up 2 bases, with 14 bases separating them. In the original processing: Reference gene primer amplification in the assay estimated nucleated cell counts. The protocol was immunoSEQ multiplex PCR, while the TCRdb copy is restricted to in-frame clones and leaves out a portion. V, J and clone size are taken as reported in that table, and D and trimming were inferred from the DNA itself. The profile shows roughly 230,000 clones, approximately 89% of them singletons.

This clonotype was sampled from a woman aged 35 to 49 who had recovered from COVID-19. The rearrangement uses TRBV30 and TRBJ2-3; no definite D call. The specimen sequenced was peripheral blood. Here the CDR3 DNA reads TGTGCCTGGTCTACTAACCTCGACACAGATACGCAGTATTTT. Amino acids: CAWSTNLDTDTQYF.